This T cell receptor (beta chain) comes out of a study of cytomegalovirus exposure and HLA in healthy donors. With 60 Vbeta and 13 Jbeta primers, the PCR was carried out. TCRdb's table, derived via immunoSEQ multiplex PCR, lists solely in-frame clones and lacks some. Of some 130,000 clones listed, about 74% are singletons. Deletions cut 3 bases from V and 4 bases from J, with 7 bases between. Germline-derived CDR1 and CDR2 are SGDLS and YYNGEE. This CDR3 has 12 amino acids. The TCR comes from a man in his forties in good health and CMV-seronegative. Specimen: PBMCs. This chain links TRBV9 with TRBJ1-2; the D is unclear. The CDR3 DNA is TGTGCCAGCAGCGCCCATTCCTATGGCTACACCTTC. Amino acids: CASSAHSYGYTF.